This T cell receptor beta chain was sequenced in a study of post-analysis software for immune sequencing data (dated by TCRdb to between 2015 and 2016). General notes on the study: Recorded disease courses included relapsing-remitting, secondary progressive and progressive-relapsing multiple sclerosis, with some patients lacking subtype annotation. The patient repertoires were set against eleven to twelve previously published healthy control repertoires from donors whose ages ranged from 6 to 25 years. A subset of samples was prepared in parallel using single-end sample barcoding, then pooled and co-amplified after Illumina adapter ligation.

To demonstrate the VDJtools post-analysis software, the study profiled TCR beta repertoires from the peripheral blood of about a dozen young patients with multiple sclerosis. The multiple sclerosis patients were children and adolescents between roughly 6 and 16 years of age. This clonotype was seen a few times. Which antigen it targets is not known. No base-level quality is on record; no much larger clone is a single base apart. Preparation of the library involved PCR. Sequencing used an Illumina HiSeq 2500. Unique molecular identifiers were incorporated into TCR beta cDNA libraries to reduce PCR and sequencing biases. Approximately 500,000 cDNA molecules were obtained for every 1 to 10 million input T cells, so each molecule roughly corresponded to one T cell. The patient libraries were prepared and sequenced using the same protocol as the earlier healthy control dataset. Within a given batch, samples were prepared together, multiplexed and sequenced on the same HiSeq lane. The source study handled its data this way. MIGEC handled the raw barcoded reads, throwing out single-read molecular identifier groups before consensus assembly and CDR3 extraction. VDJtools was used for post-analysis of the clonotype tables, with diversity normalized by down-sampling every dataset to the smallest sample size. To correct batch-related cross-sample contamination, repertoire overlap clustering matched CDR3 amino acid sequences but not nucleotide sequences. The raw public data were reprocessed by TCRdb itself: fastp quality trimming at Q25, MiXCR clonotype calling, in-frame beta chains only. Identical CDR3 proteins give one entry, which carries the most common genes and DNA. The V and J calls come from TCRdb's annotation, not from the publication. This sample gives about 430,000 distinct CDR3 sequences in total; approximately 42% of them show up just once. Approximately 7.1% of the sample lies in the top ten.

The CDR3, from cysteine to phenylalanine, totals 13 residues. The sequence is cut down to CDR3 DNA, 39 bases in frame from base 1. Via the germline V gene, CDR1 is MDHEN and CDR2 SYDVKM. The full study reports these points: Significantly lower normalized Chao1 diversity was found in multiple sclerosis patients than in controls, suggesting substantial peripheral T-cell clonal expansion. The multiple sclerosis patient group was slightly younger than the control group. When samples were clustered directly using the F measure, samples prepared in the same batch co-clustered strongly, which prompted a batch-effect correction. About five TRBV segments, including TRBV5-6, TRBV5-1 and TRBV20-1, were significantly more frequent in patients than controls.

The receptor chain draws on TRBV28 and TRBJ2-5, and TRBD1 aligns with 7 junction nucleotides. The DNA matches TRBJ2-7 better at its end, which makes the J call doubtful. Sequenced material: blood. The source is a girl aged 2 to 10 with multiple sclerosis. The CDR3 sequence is CASSIPGGSEQYF. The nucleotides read TGTGCCAGCAGTATCCCAGGGGGAAGCGAGCAGTACTTC.